This T cell receptor (beta chain) emerged from a study of T cells in Graves' hyperthyroidism and ophthalmopathy. The CDR3 runs 14 residues. V gave up 1 base and J gave up 2 bases, with 9 bases separating them. The V gene's germline CDR1 is MNHNS and CDR2 SASEGT. This clonotype was detected ten times or more. Amplified TCR beta CDR3 regions derived from RNA transcripts. The HTBI primer set was used in a first-round RT-PCR of the TCR CDR3. Using its own MiXCR run on the multiplex PCR reads, TCRdb lists one record per CDR3 protein. The data show hundreds of thousands of distinct CDR3 sequences, with roughly 14% seen just once and over 3.5% held by the top ten.

The gene calls are TRBV6-1 and TRBJ2-7, with no clear D. The sequenced sample consisted of blood. This sequence was found in a woman in her forties with Graves' ophthalmopathy. The CDR3: CASSEEVYAYEQYF. CDR3 DNA: TGTGCCAGCAGTGAAGAGGTATACGCCTACGAGCAGTACTTC.